Presented here are 25 T cell receptor beta chains from one specimen sequenced in a study of metastatic and nonmetastatic thyroid tumors. All patients were treatment-naive before thyroid surgery. TCRdb re-clonotyped the PCR reads via MiXCR. Among about 39,000 clones listed, 15% to 20% were seen once. The sample consisted of tumor tissue. These receptors were obtained from a female donor with papillary thyroid cancer or a benign thyroid nodule (not recorded which). Some clones in this sample may be carry-over from other donors' samples.

This clone came up many times. The rearrangement uses TRBV27 and TRBJ1-6; TRBD1 aligns across 8 bases. There are 13 residues in the CDR3. The V segment lost 5 bases and the J segment 8 bases; nucleotides outside the gene matches: 2. Germline values: CDR1 MNHEY, CDR2 SMNVEV (reference sequence). CDR3 region: CASSQTGDSPLHF. CDR3 nucleotide sequence: TGTGCCAGCAGTCAGACAGGGGATTCACCCCTCCACTTT.

The gene calls are TRBV2 and TRBJ2-1; tentative D call: TRBD2 (5 bases). Deletions cut 4 bases from V and 2 bases from J, with 18 bases between. The CDR3 runs to 17 residues. CDR1 SNHLY and CDR2 FYNNEI come from the germline V gene. The DNA of the CDR3 is TGTGCCAGCAGTGTACCCCCTTGCTGGGGAGCCTACAATGAGCAGTTCTTC. The encoded protein is CASSVPPCWGAYNEQFF.

In its sample, this clone was seen many times. The chain uses TRBV19 and TRBJ2-7; 9 nucleotides line up with TRBD1. Looked up from germline, CDR1 is LNHDA and CDR2 is SQIVND (reference sequence). CDR3 length: 15 residues. With V trimmed by 5 bases and J by 3 bases, 8 bases remained unmatched. For the CDR3, the DNA is TGTGCCAGTAGTGCCAGCGGGACAGGGAGCTACGAGCAGTACTTC. This gives the protein CASSASGTGSYEQYF.

This clone appeared many times. Distinct nucleotide sequences in the sample also encode this CDR3. The genes are TRBV5-1 and TRBJ2-7, with a tentative D call TRBD1 (6 bases). The V end was cut by 4 bases, the J end by 1 base, with 9 bases between. The CDR3 has 13 residues. In germline, CDR1 is SGHRS, CDR2 YFSETQ. The CDR3 bases are TGCGCCAGCAGCCGGGACACTTCCTACGAGCAGTACTTC. Translation gives CASSRDTSYEQYF.

A word on this clone: A much more abundant neighbour one base away suggests this may be a read error. The J gene is TRBJ2-2, the V gene TRBV11-2, with 9 bases fitting TRBD2. The trim removed 5 bases at V and 7 bases at J, leaving 20 bases unmatched. Germline V gene data show CDR1 as SGHAT and CDR2 as FQNNGV. CDR3 length: 19 amino acids. The CDR3 sequence is CASSRSFATSGWFVGELFF. CDR3 bases: TGTGCCAGCAGCCGCTCATTCGCGACTAGCGGATGGTTTGTCGGGGAGCTGTTTTTT.

The sample holds many counts of this clone. This chain joins TRBV19 and TRBJ2-7; D may be TRBD1 (5 bases). Per germline, CDR1 LNHDA and CDR2 SQIVND (reference sequence). V was cut by 5 bases and J by 5 bases, with 13 bases left in between. The CDR3 has 13 residues. This chain's CDR3 is CASSPRTRDEQYF. The CDR3 region has the DNA TGTGCCAGTAGTCCCAGGACAAGGGACGAGCAGTACTTC.

There are many counts of this clone. The chain combines TRBV4-3 with TRBJ2-7; D unresolved. The germline gives CDR1 LGHNA, CDR2 YSLEER. V was clipped by 0 bases and J by 5 bases, with 23 bases between them. The CDR3 is 18 amino acids. In DNA form, the CDR3 reads TGCGCCAGCAGCCAAGATCTAGTTCGGGTGTCATCGATAGACGAGCAGTACTTC. Protein product: CASSQDLVRVSSIDEQYF.

As concerns this clone: This sample includes further DNA sequences coding for the same CDR3. This chain connects TRBV7-2 to TRBJ2-6; TRBD1 matches 7 bases. The V and J ends lost 5 bases and 2 bases, in that order; junction bases with no gene match: 3. The CDR3 loop spans 15 amino acids. Germline loops: CDR1 SGHTA, CDR2 FQGNSA. The CDR3, as DNA: TGTGCCAGCAGCCGGACAGGTGCTGGGGCCAACGTCCTGACTTTC. The encoded protein is CASSRTGAGANVLTF. The full variable domain, its missing parts supplied by reference TRBV7-2 and TRBJ2-6, is GAGVSQSPSNKVTEKGKDVELRCDPISGHTALYWYRQSLGQGLEFLIYFQGNSAPDKSGLPSDRFSAERTGGSVSTLTIQRTQQEDSAVYLCASSRTGAGANVLTFGAGSRLTVL.

Ten or more counts support this clone. The chain links TRBV2 to TRBJ1-6; D ambiguous. Trimming took off 5 bases at V and 6 bases at J, with 17 bases between the two ends. Germline loops: CDR1 SNHLY, CDR2 FYNNEI. CDR3 length: 16 amino acids. The CDR3 region is CASSKLSARGNSPLHF. The CDR3 DNA is TGTGCCAGCAGTAAGCTTTCTGCCCGAGGTAATTCACCCCTCCACTTT.

Judged by abundance, this clone is medium-sized. The V call is TRBV7-6, the J call TRBJ2-6; D not certain. The ends were cut back, 2 bases at V and 2 bases at J, with 13 bases in the middle. Looked up from germline, CDR1 is SGHVS and CDR2 is FNYEAQ. The CDR3 runs to 17 residues. This CDR3 is CASSLRVAEAGANVLTF. The DNA for the CDR3 is TGTGCCAGCAGCTTACGGGTGGCGGAAGCTGGGGCCAACGTCCTGACTTTC.

This clone was picked up many times. V and J are TRBV7-2 and TRBJ1-1; D might be TRBD1 (6 bases). The CDR3 loop spans 15 amino acids. CDR1 SGHTA and CDR2 FQGNSA come from the germline V gene. V lost 3 bases and J lost 0, with 11 bases in between. DNA of the CDR3: TGTGCCAGCAGCTTTTTTGACAGGATGAACACTGAAGCTTTCTTT. Amino acids: CASSFFDRMNTEAFF.

This clone is labeled as medium-sized. J is TRBJ1-4 and V is TRBV6-1; D not resolved. CDR3 size: 15 residues. From germline, CDR1 is MNHNS and CDR2 SASEGT. Trimming took off 4 bases at V and 0 bases at J, with 9 bases between the two ends. CDR3 protein: CASSGSPSTNEKLFF. The CDR3 coding sequence is TGTGCCAGCAGTGGAAGTCCTTCAACTAATGAAAAACTGTTTTTT.

Worth noting for this clone: The junction and the germline gene differ at one end; a read error may be behind it. The rearrangement uses TRBV6-5 and TRBJ1-6; D uncertain. CDR1 is MNHEY and CDR2 is SVGAGI in the germline V gene. This CDR3 has 13 residues. DNA for the CDR3: TGTGTCAGCAGTTCTGTGAGAAATTCACCCCTCCACTTT. It specifies CVSSSVRNSPLHF.

This clone was seen ten or more times. The V gene is TRBV6-1, the J gene TRBJ2-5; 10 bases map to TRBD2. Losses at the gene ends were 9 bases for V and 4 bases for J; bases not matched to a gene: 11. Germline loops: CDR1 MNHNS, CDR2 SASEGT. CDR3 size: 15 residues. CDR3 region: CASRRTSGEGETQYF. In DNA form, the CDR3 reads TGTGCCAGTCGTCGGACTAGCGGTGAGGGAGAGACCCAGTACTTC.

This clone was observed many times. This chain joins TRBV6-1 and TRBJ2-5; D perhaps matches TRBD2 (7 bases). V lost 6 bases, J lost 2 bases, and 19 bases lay in between. The CDR3 loop spans 16 amino acids. Germline V gene sequence: CDR1 MNHNS, CDR2 SASEGT. CDR3 residues: CASSPWGAGEQETQYF. Here the CDR3 DNA reads TGTGCCAGCAGCCCGTGGGGGGCGGGGGAACAAGAGACCCAGTACTTC.

There are many counts of this clone. A read error is possible here, since a much larger clone lies one base away. The V and J genes are TRBV6-1 and TRBJ1-4; D remains unclear. Germline V gives CDR1 MNHNS, CDR2 SASEGT. The CDR3 consists of 16 residues. CDR3 in DNA: TGTGCCAGCAGACCCCTGTGGCAGGCAACTAATGACAAACTGTTTTTT. Its translation is CASRPLWQATNDKLFF.

This clone was observed many times. This chain links TRBV4-1 with TRBJ2-1; maybe TRBD1 (6 bases). From germline, CDR1 is MGHRA and CDR2 YSYEKL. The CDR3 totals 15 residues. V was clipped by 5 bases and J by 7 bases, with 18 bases between them. The CDR3: CASSVTGNTVNEQFF. CDR3 bases: TGCGCCAGCAGCGTGACAGGCAATACAGTAAATGAGCAGTTCTTC.

This clone was counted a few times. Given a much more abundant clone one base away, this may be a read error. Other DNA sequences in this sample translate to the same CDR3. The gene calls are TRBV6-1 and TRBJ2-5, with D uncertain. Germline lookup yields CDR1 MNHNS and CDR2 SASEGT. This CDR3 is 14 amino acids long. The CDR3 sequence: CASRRDLIQETQYF. CDR3 in DNA: TGTGCCAGCAGGAGAGACTTGATCCAAGAGACCCAGTACTTT.

This clone was recorded many times. V and J are TRBV18 and TRBJ1-2; no clear D. The CDR3 extends over 17 amino acids. V lost 1 base, J lost 0 bases, and 15 bases lay in between. Germline CDR1 reads KGHSH; CDR2 reads LQKENI. The CDR3 bases are TGTGCCAGCTCACCACTCCCTCAGATTCCTGCTAACTATGGCTACACCTTC. It specifies CASSPLPQIPANYGYTF. The variable domain in full, with the rest retrieved from reference TRBV18 and TRBJ1-2, is NAGVMQNPRHLVRRRGQEARLRCSPMKGHSHVYWYRQLPEEGLKFMVYLQKENIIDESGMPKERFSAEFPKEGPSILRIQQVVRGDSAAYFCASSPLPQIPANYGYTFGSGTRLTVV.

In its sample, this clone was seen many times. The genes are TRBV20-1 and TRBJ2-1, with D tentatively TRBD1 or TRBD2 (5 bases each). The CDR3 runs to 11 residues. The V gene's germline CDR1 is DFQATT and CDR2 SNEGSKA (reference sequence). Trimming left V 3 bases short and J 12 bases short, with 12 bases between. In nucleotides, the CDR3 is TGCAGTGCTAGGGGGGTGGCCCGGCAGTTCTTC. This encodes CSARGVARQFF.

Regarding this clone: Germline is not matched at one junction end, which may reflect a read error. The V and J genes are TRBV19 and TRBJ2-3; 8 bases align to TRBD1. Germline CDR1 LNHDA, CDR2 SQIVND (reference sequence). CDR3 length: 15 residues. The CDR3 nucleotides read TGTGTCAGTAGTTACGGACAGGGTGGATCCTACGAGCAGTATTTT. It translates to CVSSYGQGGSYEQYF.

As for this clone: The junction shows a germline mismatch at one end, possibly a read error. The J gene is TRBJ2-1, the V gene TRBV5-1; D might be TRBD1 (6 bases). Germline CDR1 SGHRS, CDR2 YFSETQ. The CDR3 consists of 15 residues. CDR3 protein: CASSLEGDYYSEQLF. DNA for the CDR3: TGCGCCAGCAGCTTAGAGGGGGATTACTACAGTGAGCAGTTATTC.

Regarding this clone: No conserved phenylalanine or tryptophan is present at the end of the CDR3, so a read error is the likely explanation. The chain links TRBV27 to TRBJ1-2, with 7 bases that match TRBD1. After removal of 10 bases from V and 7 bases from J, the junction contained 12 bases not matched to a gene. The CDR3 totals 13 residues. Germline CDR1 MNHEY, CDR2 SMNVEV (reference sequence). The CDR3 bases are TGTGCCACCCTTGACAGGGTAAGGGGTGGCTACACCCTC. As protein: CATLDRVRGGYTL.

This clone showed up just a few times. Here the CDR3 DNA reads TGCAGTACTACCTGGACTAGCGGTGAAGAGACCCAGTACTTC. Encoded protein: CSTTWTSGEETQYF. The V and J genes are TRBV20-1 and TRBJ2-5, with 10 bases fitting TRBD2. Germline V lookup: CDR1 DFQATT, CDR2 SNEGSKA (reference sequence). J was trimmed by 3 bases and V by 8 bases; bases with no gene match: 9. The CDR3 loop spans 14 amino acids.

This clone was observed at least ten times. This rearrangement joins TRBV5-1 to TRBJ1-1; TRBD1 agrees at 7 bases. Germline-derived CDR1 and CDR2 are SGHRS and YFSETQ. Trimming took 6 bases from V and 3 from J; bases not matched to a gene: 5. CDR3 length: 13 residues. Here the CDR3 reads CASTRTGYTEAFF. CDR3 DNA sequence: TGCGCCAGCACCCGGACAGGATACACTGAAGCTTTCTTT.